These 8 T cell receptor beta chains came from one sample sequenced in a study of shared clonotypes between healthy human individuals. Assay: immunoSEQ multiplex PCR; the TCRdb copy retains only in-frame clones and omits some. The profile shows around 2.5 million clones, approximately 93% of them singletons. The specimen sequenced was naive CD4+ T cells from PBMCs. Described subset: CD45RA+ positively selected. These TCRs come from a man in his late teens or twenties in good health. Some clones in this sample may be carry-over from other donors' samples.

This sequence joins TRBV6-5 and TRBJ1-2; tentatively, D is TRBD1 (6 bases). Germline-derived CDR1 and CDR2 are MNHEY and SVGAGI. V was shortened by 8 bases and J by 1 base, with 11 bases between the two germline ends. There are 13 residues in the CDR3. The CDR3 region has the DNA TGTGCCAGCCTCGGACAGAGTAACTATGGCTACACCTTC. This codes for CASLGQSNYGYTF.

The chain carries TRBV27 and TRBJ1-2, with 7 positions matching TRBD1. The CDR3 contains 13 residues. V was pared by 8 bases and J by 4 bases, with 7 bases of the junction left unmatched. Per the germline V gene, CDR1 is MNHEY and CDR2 is SMNVEV (reference sequence). The CDR3 sequence is CASGARDSYGYTF. As DNA, the CDR3 is TGTGCCAGCGGGGCCCGGGACAGCTATGGCTACACCTTC.

The J gene is TRBJ2-1, the V gene TRBV28; a possible D gene is TRBD2 (5 bases). Germline assignment: CDR1 MDHEN and CDR2 SYDVKM. V was clipped by 4 bases and J by 4 bases, with 17 bases between them. This CDR3 has 16 residues. CDR3 protein: CASSSLGGSPYNEQFF. The CDR3 region has the DNA TGTGCCAGCAGTTCCCTTGGAGGAAGTCCTTACAATGAGCAGTTCTTC.

The chain links TRBV19 to TRBJ1-1; no firm D call. V gave up 6 bases and J gave up 7 bases, with 21 bases separating them. CDR1 LNHDA and CDR2 SQIVND come from the germline V gene (reference sequence). The CDR3 spans 15 residues. The CDR3 DNA follows: TGTGCCAGTAGCCCCCGGGGAGGATTTTTGGGTGAAGCTTTCTTT. Its translation: CASSPRGGFLGEAFF.

To note about this clone: The identical CDR3 is also encoded by other nucleotide sequences in the sample. The gene calls are TRBV30 and TRBJ1-5; the D gene is possibly TRBD1 (5 bases). Deletions cut 1 base from V and 7 bases from J, with 11 bases between. Germline CDR1 GTSNPN, CDR2 SVGIG (reference sequence). The CDR3 is 13 amino acids. The CDR3 is CAWSGGGNQPQHF. In nucleotides, the CDR3 is TGTGCCTGGAGTGGGGGGGGGAACCAGCCCCAGCATTTT.

In regard to this clone: The sample has other DNA sequences that encode this CDR3 too. The V call is TRBV5-6, the J call TRBJ2-5, with a possible D match to TRBD2 (5 bases). V lost 0 bases to trimming and J lost 3 bases, with 6 bases between them. This CDR3 region has 13 residues. Germline V lookup: CDR1 SGHDT, CDR2 YYEEEE. The CDR3 coding sequence is TGTGCCAGCAGCTTGGGGCGGGAAGAGACCCAGTACTTC. Translating gives CASSLGREETQYF.

This sequence joins TRBV5-4 and TRBJ2-2; the D is unclear. Germline V gene data show CDR1 as SGHNT and CDR2 as YYREEE (reference sequence). V was trimmed by 4 bases and J by 1 base, leaving 11 bases between them. There are 15 residues in the CDR3. The CDR3 sequence is CASSPTPLNTGELFF. In DNA, the CDR3 is TGTGCCAGCAGCCCGACCCCACTGAACACCGGGGAGCTGTTTTTT.

This sequence joins TRBV7-8 and TRBJ2-1; TRBD2 agrees at 11 bases. CDR1 is SGHVS and CDR2 is FQNEAQ in the germline V gene. With 8 bases clipped from V and 5 bases from J, the junction kept 8 bases outside the gene matches. This CDR3 has 15 amino acids. The CDR3 DNA reads TGTGCCAGCTACAAGGGACTAGCGGCCGACAATGAGCAGTTCTTC. It encodes CASYKGLAADNEQFF. Full variable domain (missing parts from reference TRBV7-8 and TRBJ2-1): GAGVSQSPRYKVAKRGQDVALRCDPISGHVSLFWYQQALGQGPEFLTYFQNEAQLDKSGLPSDRFFAERPEGSVSTLKIQRTQQEDSAVYLCASYKGLAADNEQFFGPGTRLTVL.